Listed below are T cell receptor beta chains from one sample, sequenced in a study of blood T cell repertoires in COVID-19. Only in-frame clones appear in the TCRdb table, and some are missing; sequencing was by immunoSEQ multiplex PCR. This sample yields under 250,000 clones, of which approximately 85% are seen a single time; about 12% belongs to the top ten. The source material was peripheral blood. Source of these receptors: an elderly man with acute or convalescent COVID-19. The CDR3 runs from the conserved cysteine through the conserved F or W. Each record gives: D gene, V gene, J gene, clone size, CDR3 DNA, CDR3 protein. A D gene is named only where the DNA matches it firmly. Rows may omit the clone size; those that give it use once, few, many or a size class.

NA	TRBV7-2	TRBJ1-1	few	TGTGCCAGCAGCTCGCAACTTAGTTCCCGGGGCACTGAAGCTTTCTTT	CASSSQLSSRGTEAFF
NA	TRBV29-1	TRBJ2-7	NA	TGCAGCGTTGTCGACAGGACCTACGAGCAGTACTTC	CSVVDRTYEQYF
NA	TRBV20-1	TRBJ1-5	NA	TGCAGTGCTAGTGTGGGGCCGGTGAGTTCGCCCCAGCATTTT	CSASVGPVSSPQHF
NA	TRBV19	TRBJ1-3	NA	TGTGCCAGTAGTATCCCAGGGGTCGGAAACACCATATATTTT	CASSIPGVGNTIYF
NA	TRBV19	TRBJ1-5	NA	TGTGCCAGTAGCGTAGTCGTCCGTAGCAATCAGCCCCAGCATTTT	CASSVVVRSNQPQHF
NA	TRBV12-3/TRBV12-4	TRBJ1-6	NA	TGTGCCAGCAAACCGCGCGGCTCTTCACCCCTCCACTTT	CASKPRGSSPLHF
NA	TRBV11-1	TRBJ1-2	once	TGTGCCAGCTCGCAGGCCTCAGGTGGCTACACCTTC	CASSQASGGYTF
TRBD1	TRBV7-9	TRBJ1-3	NA	TGTGCCAGCAGCCAACAGGGGGCGGATGGAAACACCATATATTTT	CASSQQGADGNTIYF
TRBD2	TRBV3-1/TRBV3-2	TRBJ2-2	NA	TGTGCCAGCAGGCTAGCGGGAGGTGGCACCGGGGAGCTGTTTTTT	CASRLAGGGTGELFF
TRBD1	TRBV9	TRBJ2-1	NA	TGTGCCAGCAGCGTAGGGGGAGGACAGGGACCTGAGCAGTTCTTC	CASSVGGGQGPEQFF
NA	TRBV27	TRBJ1-6	NA	TGTGCCAGCACCCCCCGCGGGGCAAATTCACCCCTCCACTTT	CASTPRGANSPLHF
TRBD1	TRBV5-1	TRBJ1-3	few	TGCGCCAGCAGCTTGGGGGGTAACAGGGGAGGAAACACCATATATTTT	CASSLGGNRGGNTIYF
NA	TRBV7-8	TRBJ1-1	once	TGTGCCAGCAGCCGAGGCAGGGCTGTTGGAACTGAAGCTTTCTTT	CASSRGRAVGTEAFF
NA	TRBV28	TRBJ2-1	NA	TGTGCCAGCAGCCCAGGGTTCCGGAACGGGTTCTTC	CASSPGFRNGFF
TRBD1	TRBV12-5	TRBJ2-7	few	TGTGCTAGTGGTTTGGTGCCCCCGGGACAGGACTCCTACGAGCAGTACTTC	CASGLVPPGQDSYEQYF
NA	TRBV6-2/TRBV6-3	TRBJ1-5	few	TGTGCCAGCAGTTACGGGGCCTCTTATAGCAATCAGCCCCAGCATTTT	CASSYGASYSNQPQHF
NA	TRBV4-1	TRBJ1-2	NA	TGCGCCAGCAGCCAAGGTCGGGGGAGAGAAGATGGCTACACCTTC	CASSQGRGREDGYTF
NA	TRBV7-9	TRBJ1-2	once	TGTGCCAGCAGCTTAGACACCTATGGCTACACCTTC	CASSLDTYGYTF
TRBD1	TRBV29-1	TRBJ1-2	NA	TGCAGCGGGAGGACAGGGGATGTGGAGGGCTACACCTTC	CSGRTGDVEGYTF
TRBD1	TRBV20-1	TRBJ1-1	few	TGCAGTGCGGACAGGGGGACTGAAGCTTTCTTT	CSADRGTEAFF
NA	TRBV4-1	TRBJ1-2	NA	TGCGCCAGCAGCCAAGTAATCCCCAGGGTTAACTATGGCTACACCTTC	CASSQVIPRVNYGYTF
TRBD2	TRBV27	TRBJ2-3	once	TGTGCCAGTCGCCGGGGGGGGGCTGGGGATACGCAGTATTTT	CASRRGGAGDTQYF
NA	TRBV12-3/TRBV12-4	TRBJ1-2	NA	TGTGCCACCGAAACAGGGTATGGCTACACCTTC	CATETGYGYTF
TRBD2	TRBV7-9	TRBJ2-1	NA	TGTGCCAGCAGCCTTATAGGGACTAGCAATGAGCAGTTCTTC	CASSLIGTSNEQFF
NA	TRBV28	TRBJ2-2	NA	TGTGCCAGCAGTCGGCCCCCCGCAGGGTACACCGGGGAGCTGTTTTTT	CASSRPPAGYTGELFF
NA	TRBV5-6	TRBJ1-3	few	TGTGCCAGCAGCTTGGGACTCCACCAGGGTGGAAACACCATATATTTT	CASSLGLHQGGNTIYF